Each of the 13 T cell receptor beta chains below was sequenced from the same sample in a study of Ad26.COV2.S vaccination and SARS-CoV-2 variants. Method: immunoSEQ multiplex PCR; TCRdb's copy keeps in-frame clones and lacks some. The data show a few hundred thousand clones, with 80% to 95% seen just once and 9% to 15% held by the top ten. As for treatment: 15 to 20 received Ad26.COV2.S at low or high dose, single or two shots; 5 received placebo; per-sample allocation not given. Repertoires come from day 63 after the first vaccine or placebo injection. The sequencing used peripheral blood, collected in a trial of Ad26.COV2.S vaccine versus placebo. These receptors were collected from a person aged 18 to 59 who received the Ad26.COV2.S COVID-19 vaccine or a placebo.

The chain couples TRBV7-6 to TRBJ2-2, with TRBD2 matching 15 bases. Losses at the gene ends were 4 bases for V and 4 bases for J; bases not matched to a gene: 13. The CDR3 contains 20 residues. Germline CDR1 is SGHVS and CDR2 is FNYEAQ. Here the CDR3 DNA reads TGTGCCAGCAGCTACTACCACGGACTAGCGGGAGGGCCGGCCACCGGGGAGCTGTTTTTT. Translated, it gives CASSYYHGLAGGPATGELFF.

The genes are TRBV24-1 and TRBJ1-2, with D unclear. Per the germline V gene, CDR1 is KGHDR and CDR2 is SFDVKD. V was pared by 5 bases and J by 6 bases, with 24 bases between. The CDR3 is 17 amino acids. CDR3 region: CATSGVSSTYTSHGYTF. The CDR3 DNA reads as TGTGCCACCAGTGGGGTAAGTAGCACCTACACTTCGCATGGCTACACCTTC.

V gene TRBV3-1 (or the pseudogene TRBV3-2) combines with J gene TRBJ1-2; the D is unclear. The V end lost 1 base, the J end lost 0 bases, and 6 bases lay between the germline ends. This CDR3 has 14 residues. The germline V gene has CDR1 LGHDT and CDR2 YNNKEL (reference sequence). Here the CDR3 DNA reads TGTGCCAGCAGCCAAGTGGATACTAACTATGGCTACACCTTC. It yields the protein CASSQVDTNYGYTF.

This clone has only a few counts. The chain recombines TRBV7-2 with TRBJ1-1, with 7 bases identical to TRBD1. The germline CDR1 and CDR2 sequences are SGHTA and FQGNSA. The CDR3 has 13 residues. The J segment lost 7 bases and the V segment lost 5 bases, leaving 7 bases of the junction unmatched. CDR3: CASSADRVGEAFF. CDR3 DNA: TGTGCCAGCAGCGCCGACAGGGTAGGTGAAGCTTTCTTT.

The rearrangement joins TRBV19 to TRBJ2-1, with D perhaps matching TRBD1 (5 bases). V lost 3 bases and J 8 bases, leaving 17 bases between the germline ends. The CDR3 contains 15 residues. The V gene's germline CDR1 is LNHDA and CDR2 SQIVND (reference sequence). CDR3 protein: CASSIEQGFAYEQFF. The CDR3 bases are TGTGCCAGTAGTATTGAGCAGGGTTTTGCCTATGAGCAGTTCTTC.

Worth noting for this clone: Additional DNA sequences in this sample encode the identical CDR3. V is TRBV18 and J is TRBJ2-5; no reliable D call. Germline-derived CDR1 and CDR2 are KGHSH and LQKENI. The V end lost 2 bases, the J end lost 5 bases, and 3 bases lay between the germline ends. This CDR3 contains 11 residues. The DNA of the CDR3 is TGTGCCAGCTCACCAGAGGAGACCCAGTACTTC. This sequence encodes CASSPEETQYF.

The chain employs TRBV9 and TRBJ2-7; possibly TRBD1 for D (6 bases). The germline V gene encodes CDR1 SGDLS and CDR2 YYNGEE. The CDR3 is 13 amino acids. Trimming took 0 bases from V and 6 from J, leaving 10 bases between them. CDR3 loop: CASSVEVTGEQYF. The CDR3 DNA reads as TGTGCCAGCAGCGTAGAAGTGACAGGCGAGCAGTACTTC.

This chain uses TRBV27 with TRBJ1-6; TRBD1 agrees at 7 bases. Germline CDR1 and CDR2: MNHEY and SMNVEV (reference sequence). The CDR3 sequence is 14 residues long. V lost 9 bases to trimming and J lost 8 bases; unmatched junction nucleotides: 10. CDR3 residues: CASKRDRRDSPLHF. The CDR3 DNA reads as TGTGCCAGTAAAAGGGACAGACGGGATTCACCCCTCCACTTT.

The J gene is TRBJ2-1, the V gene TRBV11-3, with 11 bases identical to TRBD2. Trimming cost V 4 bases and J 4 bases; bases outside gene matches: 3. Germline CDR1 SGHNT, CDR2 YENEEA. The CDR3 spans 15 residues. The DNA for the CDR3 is TGTGCCAGCAGCTCGAGACTAGCGGGGTACAATGAGCAGTTCTTC. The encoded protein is CASSSRLAGYNEQFF.

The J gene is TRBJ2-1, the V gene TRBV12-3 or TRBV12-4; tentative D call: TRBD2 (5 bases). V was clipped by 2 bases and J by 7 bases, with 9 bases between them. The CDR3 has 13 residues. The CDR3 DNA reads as TGTGCCAGCAGTTTAACCACTAGTAATGAGCAGTTCTTC. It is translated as CASSLTTSNEQFF.

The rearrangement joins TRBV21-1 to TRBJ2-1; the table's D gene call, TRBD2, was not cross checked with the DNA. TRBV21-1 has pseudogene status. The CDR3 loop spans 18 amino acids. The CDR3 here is CASSKLLAEVSSYNEQFF. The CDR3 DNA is TGTGCCAGCAGCAAACTACTAGCGGAAGTAAGCTCCTACAATGAGCAGTTCTTC.

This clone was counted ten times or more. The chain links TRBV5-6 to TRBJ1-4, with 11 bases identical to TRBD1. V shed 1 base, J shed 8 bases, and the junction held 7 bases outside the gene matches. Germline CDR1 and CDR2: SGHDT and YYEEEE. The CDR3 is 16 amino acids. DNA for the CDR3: TGTGCCAGCAGCTTGAGACCGGGACAGGGGGACGAAAAACTGTTTTTT. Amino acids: CASSLRPGQGDEKLFF.

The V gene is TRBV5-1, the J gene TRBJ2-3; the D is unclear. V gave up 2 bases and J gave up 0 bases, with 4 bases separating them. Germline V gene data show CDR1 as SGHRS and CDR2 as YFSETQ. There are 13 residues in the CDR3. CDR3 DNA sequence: TGCGCCAGCAGCTTAGGCAGCACAGATACGCAGTATTTT. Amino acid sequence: CASSLGSTDTQYF.